The present T cell receptor (beta chain) was sequenced within a study of CD8 T cells in ankylosing spondylitis. Notes on the study in general: Reported data indicate significant enrichment of disease-linked clones within matched ankylosing spondylitis synovial fluid. Seemingly distinctive of ankylosing spondylitis blood was a TCR beta motif formed by eight highly homologous variants.

This clonotype came up many times. Its antigen is not identified. By quantitative 5'-RACE with molecular barcodes, the TCR beta libraries were made. In TCRdb, the 5' RACE reads were re-called with MiXCR into one record per CDR3 protein. This sample has approximately 200,000 distinct CDR3 sequences, with 10% to 15% found just once. The germline V gene encodes CDR1 MDHEN and CDR2 SYDVKM. The CDR3 loop spans 13 amino acids. V lost 6 bases to trimming and J lost 6 bases; unmatched junction nucleotides: 5. The chain links TRBV28 to TRBJ2-1, with 7 positions matching TRBD2. The sample was blood, either unsorted or a sorted T cell fraction (not recorded which). This TCR came from a female donor with ankylosing spondylitis or in good health (not recorded which). CDR3 nucleotides: TGTGCCAGCAGGGAGACTAGCCTCAATGAGCAGTTCTTC. Residues: CASRETSLNEQFF.